This T cell receptor beta chain is drawn from a study of T-cell memory formation after mild COVID-19. The CDR3 totals 13 residues. V lost 7 bases and J 7 bases, leaving 16 bases between the germline ends. Looked up from germline, CDR1 is SNHLY and CDR2 is FYNNEI. Using its own MiXCR run on the 5' RACE reads, TCRdb lists one record per CDR3 protein. The profile shows around 500,000 distinct CDR3 sequences, roughly 18% of them singletons. Whole-study findings and limits: The pre-infection memory compartment contained some responding clones, suggesting cross-reactive memory joined.

This clonotype was detected only a few times. Its antigen is unidentified. The TCR was taken from an adult woman who had mild COVID-19 (a few samples of this study predate the infection). Cell type and time point are not known. This sequence joins TRBV2 and TRBJ1-2, with D maybe TRBD1 (6 bases). Input material: PBMCs or a T cell subset sorted from them (not recorded which). Here the CDR3 reads CASTEGGARGYTF. The CDR3 nucleotides are TGTGCCAGCACCGAGGGGGGGGCGCGTGGCTACACCTTC.